This TCR beta chain was found in a study of blood T cell repertoires in COVID-19. Study-wide background: T cells, B-cell-depleted T cells, or PBMCs provided the cDNA or gDNA that served as material.

Only a few counts were recorded for this clone. The length of the CDR3 is 16 residues. Germline V gene lookup returns CDR1 MGHRA and CDR2 YSYEKL. V lost 2 bases to trimming and J lost 0 bases, with 11 bases between them. In the authors' methods: Amplification of reference gene primers was used by the study to estimate nucleated cell counts. Sequenced by immunoSEQ multiplex PCR; TCRdb stores in-frame clones only, minus some. Clonal size and the V and J genes are those of that table, whereas D and trimming came from the DNA. The profile shows about 260,000 clones, 65% to 85% of them singletons. This sequence originates from a woman aged 40 to 49 who had recovered from COVID-19. Sequencing was performed on peripheral blood. The chain has TRBV4-1 and TRBJ1-5, with D maybe TRBD1 (6 bases). The CDR3 coding sequence is TGCGCCAGCAGCCAACTCGGGGGGCATAGCAATCAGCCCCAGCATTTT. It yields the protein CASSQLGGHSNQPQHF.